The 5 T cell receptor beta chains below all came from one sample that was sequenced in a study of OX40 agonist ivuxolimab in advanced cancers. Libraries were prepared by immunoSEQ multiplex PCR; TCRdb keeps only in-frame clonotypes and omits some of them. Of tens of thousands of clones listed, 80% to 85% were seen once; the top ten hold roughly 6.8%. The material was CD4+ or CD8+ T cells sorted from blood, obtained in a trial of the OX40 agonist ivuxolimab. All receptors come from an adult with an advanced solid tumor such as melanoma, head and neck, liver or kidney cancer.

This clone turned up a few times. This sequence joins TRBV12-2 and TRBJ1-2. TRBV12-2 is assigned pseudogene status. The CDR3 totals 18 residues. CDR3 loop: CASRLVGFFGESSYGYTF. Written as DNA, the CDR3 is TGTGCAAGTCGCTTAGTGGGTTTTTTCGGGGAAAGTAGCTATGGCTACACCTTC.

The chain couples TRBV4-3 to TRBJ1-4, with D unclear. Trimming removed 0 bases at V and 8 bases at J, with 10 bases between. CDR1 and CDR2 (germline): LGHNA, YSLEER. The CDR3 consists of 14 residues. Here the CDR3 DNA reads TGCGCCAGCAGCCAAGAAAACCAGATCGAAAAACTGTTTTTT. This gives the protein CASSQENQIEKLFF.

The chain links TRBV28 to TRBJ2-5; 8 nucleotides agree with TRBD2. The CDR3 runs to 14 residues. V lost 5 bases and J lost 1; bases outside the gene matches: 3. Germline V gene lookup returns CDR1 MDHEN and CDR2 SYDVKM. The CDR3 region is CASSLTSVQETQYF. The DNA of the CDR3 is TGTGCCAGCAGTCTGACTAGCGTCCAAGAGACCCAGTACTTC.

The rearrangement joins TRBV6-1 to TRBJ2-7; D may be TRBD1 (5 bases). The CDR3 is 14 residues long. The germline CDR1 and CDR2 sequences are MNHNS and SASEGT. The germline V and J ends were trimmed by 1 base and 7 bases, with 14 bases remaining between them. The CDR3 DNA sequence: TGTGCCAGCAGTGAAGGGGCAGGGATCCGGGAGCAGTACGTC. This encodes CASSEGAGIREQYV.

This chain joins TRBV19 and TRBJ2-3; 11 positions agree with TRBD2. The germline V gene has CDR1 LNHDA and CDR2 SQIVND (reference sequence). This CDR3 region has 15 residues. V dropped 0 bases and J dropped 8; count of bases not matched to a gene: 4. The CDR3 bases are TGTGCCAGTAGTATAGACGGGACTAGCGGAATTACGCAGTATTTT. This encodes CASSIDGTSGITQYF.